The present T cell receptor beta chain was sequenced within a study of OX40 agonist ivuxolimab in advanced cancers. At the level of the study: The drug used for patients, ivuxolimab, was an agonistic anti-OX40 (CD134) antibody. Notes on the study in general: At 0.1-3.0 mg/kg, partial responders had clonal expansion among the lowest observed. Still undetermined is the antigen specificity of the expanded peripheral T cells.

The CDR3 extends over 14 amino acids. Trimming stripped 4 bases from V and 6 bases from J, with 16 bases between. Germline V gene sequence: CDR1 SNHLY, CDR2 FYNNEI. The method was immunoSEQ multiplex PCR; TCRdb's version includes in-frame clones alone and lacks a portion of them. Of 7,000 to 8,000 clones listed, around 74% are singletons. With regard to this clone: Its antigen is still unknown.

V is TRBV2 and J is TRBJ2-7; D is perhaps TRBD1 or TRBD2 (5 bases each). The source material was CD4+ or CD8+ T cells sorted from blood, sampled in a trial of the OX40 agonist ivuxolimab. The clonotype originates from an adult with an advanced solid tumor such as melanoma, head and neck, liver or kidney cancer. Here the CDR3 DNA reads TGTGCCAGCAGTGGGGTTGTCGGGGACGGCGAGCAGTACTTC. Translation: CASSGVVGDGEQYF.